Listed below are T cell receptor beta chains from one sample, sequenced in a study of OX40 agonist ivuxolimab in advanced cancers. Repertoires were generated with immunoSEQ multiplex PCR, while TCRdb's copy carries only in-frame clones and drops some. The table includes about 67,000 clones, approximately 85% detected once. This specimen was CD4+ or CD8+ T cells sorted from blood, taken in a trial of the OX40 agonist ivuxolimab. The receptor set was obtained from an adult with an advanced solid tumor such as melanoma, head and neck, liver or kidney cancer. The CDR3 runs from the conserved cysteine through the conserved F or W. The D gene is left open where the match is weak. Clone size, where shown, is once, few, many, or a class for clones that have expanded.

CDR3 DNA: TGTGCCAGCAGGAGACAGACAGGGGGCACAGATACGCAGTATTTT; CDR3 protein: CASRRQTGGTDTQYF; V gene: TRBV2; clone size: .; J gene: TRBJ2-3; D gene: TRBD1
CDR3 DNA: TGCGCCAGCAGCTTGGGGGGCGGGAGACCCTACGAGCAGTACTTC; CDR3 protein: CASSLGGGRPYEQYF; V gene: TRBV5-1; clone size: .; J gene: TRBJ2-7; D gene: TRBD2
CDR3 DNA: TGTGCCAGCACCACCGGGACAGGGGGCGTACAGAAGCAGTTCTTC; CDR3 protein: CASTTGTGGVQKQFF; V gene: TRBV7-8; clone size: once; J gene: TRBJ2-1; D gene: TRBD1
CDR3 DNA: TGTGCCAGCAGTGATGAGTTACAGGGCGGAAGCGAGCAGTACTTC; CDR3 protein: CASSDELQGGSEQYF; V gene: TRBV2; clone size: .; J gene: TRBJ2-7; D gene: .
CDR3 DNA: TGTGCCAGCAGCCAAGATCGGGGACTAGCGAGCTACAATGAGCAGTTCTTC; CDR3 protein: CASSQDRGLASYNEQFF; V gene: TRBV14; clone size: many; J gene: TRBJ2-1; D gene: TRBD2
CDR3 DNA: TGCGCCAGCAGCCAAGCTCGTAGCTTCCGGAGCTACAGTGAGCAGTTCTTC; CDR3 protein: CASSQARSFRSYSEQFF; V gene: TRBV4-1; clone size: .; J gene: TRBJ2-1; D gene: .
CDR3 DNA: TGTGCCAGCAGCAACTCGGGACTAGCGGTAGATACGCAGTATTTT; CDR3 protein: CASSNSGLAVDTQYF; V gene: TRBV7-3; clone size: .; J gene: TRBJ2-3; D gene: TRBD2
CDR3 DNA: TGTGCCACAGGGACAGGACCAGAGACCCAGTACTTC; CDR3 protein: CATGTGPETQYF; V gene: TRBV15; clone size: .; J gene: TRBJ2-5; D gene: TRBD1
CDR3 DNA: TGTGCCAGCACCTCCGAGGGGGTTTACTATGGCTACACCTTC; CDR3 protein: CASTSEGVYYGYTF; V gene: TRBV21-1; clone size: .; J gene: TRBJ1-2; D gene: .
CDR3 DNA: TGTGCCTGGAGCTCTAAGCTCCCTCCCAATGAGCAGTTCTTC; CDR3 protein: CAWSSKLPPNEQFF; V gene: TRBV30; clone size: .; J gene: TRBJ2-1; D gene: .
CDR3 DNA: TGTGCCAGTACCGAGACGGGGAGGGCCAAGCAGACCCAGTACTTC; CDR3 protein: CASTETGRAKQTQYF; V gene: TRBV5-6; clone size: once; J gene: TRBJ2-5; D gene: TRBD2
CDR3 DNA: TGTGCCATCAGTGACAGGGGGAACACTGAAGCTTTCTTT; CDR3 protein: CAISDRGNTEAFF; V gene: TRBV10-3; clone size: .; J gene: TRBJ1-1; D gene: .
CDR3 DNA: TGTGCCAGCAGCTCACAGGGTTACAATGAGCAGTTCTTC; CDR3 protein: CASSSQGYNEQFF; V gene: TRBV11-3; clone size: .; J gene: TRBJ2-1; D gene: .
CDR3 DNA: TGTGCCAGCAGCCCCGGGACTAAAAAGAAGACCCAGTACTTC; CDR3 protein: CASSPGTKKKTQYF; V gene: TRBV6-5; clone size: few; J gene: TRBJ2-5; D gene: TRBD2
CDR3 DNA: TGTGCCAGCAGCGTAGTACTCAGCACAGATACGCAGTATTTT; CDR3 protein: CASSVVLSTDTQYF; V gene: TRBV9; clone size: .; J gene: TRBJ2-3; D gene: .
CDR3 DNA: TGTGCCTGGGCTGGACAAGGGCAGTCCTACGAGCAGTACTTC; CDR3 protein: CAWAGQGQSYEQYF; V gene: TRBV30; clone size: once; J gene: TRBJ2-7; D gene: .
CDR3 DNA: TGTGCCAGTAGTACTCAGGGGGCGTCGGGGGAGCTGTTTTTT; CDR3 protein: CASSTQGASGELFF; V gene: TRBV19; clone size: .; J gene: TRBJ2-2; D gene: TRBD1
CDR3 DNA: TGTGCCAGTAAGGGGGCAGGCAATCAGCCCCAGCATTTT; CDR3 protein: CASKGAGNQPQHF; V gene: TRBV6-6; clone size: .; J gene: TRBJ1-5; D gene: TRBD1
CDR3 DNA: TGTGCCAGCAGCCCTCCTAAACTAGCGGAGGGAGCCGGGGAGCTGTTTTTT; CDR3 protein: CASSPPKLAEGAGELFF; V gene: TRBV7-2; clone size: .; J gene: TRBJ2-2; D gene: TRBD2
CDR3 DNA: TGTGCCAGCAGCCAACGACTAGCGGGAAAAAACATTCAGTACTTC; CDR3 protein: CASSQRLAGKNIQYF; V gene: TRBV14; clone size: few; J gene: TRBJ2-4; D gene: TRBD2
CDR3 DNA: TGTGCCAGCAGCTTAACCTTAGCGGGGGTCCCGAGCTCCTACAATGAGCAGTTCTTC; CDR3 protein: CASSLTLAGVPSSYNEQFF; V gene: TRBV7-2; clone size: .; J gene: TRBJ2-1; D gene: TRBD2
CDR3 DNA: TGTGCCAGCAGTTACTCACCCGGGGGGGCTACATACGAGCAGTACTTC; CDR3 protein: CASSYSPGGATYEQYF; V gene: TRBV6-5; clone size: .; J gene: TRBJ2-7; D gene: TRBD2
CDR3 DNA: TGTGCCAGCAGCGTAGGTTTAGGGGTTGATGAAAAACTGTTTTTT; CDR3 protein: CASSVGLGVDEKLFF; V gene: TRBV9; clone size: once; J gene: TRBJ1-4; D gene: .
CDR3 DNA: TGCAGCGTGGGACAGGGTAAGACTGAAGCTTTCTTT; CDR3 protein: CSVGQGKTEAFF; V gene: TRBV29-1; clone size: .; J gene: TRBJ1-1; D gene: TRBD1
CDR3 DNA: TGTGCCAGCAGTTTAATCGGGGGGACTTACTTC; CDR3 protein: CASSLIGGTYF; V gene: TRBV28; clone size: .; J gene: TRBJ2-5; D gene: TRBD2
CDR3 DNA: TGTGCCAGCAGTCCTATGCTGGGGGCGAATGAAAAACTGTTTTTT; CDR3 protein: CASSPMLGANEKLFF; V gene: TRBV5-6; clone size: .; J gene: TRBJ1-4; D gene: .
CDR3 DNA: TGTGCCAGCAGCTTCCGACAGGCCCTCCAAGAGACCCAGTACTTC; CDR3 protein: CASSFRQALQETQYF; V gene: TRBV7-2; clone size: .; J gene: TRBJ2-5; D gene: .
CDR3 DNA: TGTGCCAGCACGTCGGGACGGAACATTCAGTACTTC; CDR3 protein: CASTSGRNIQYF; V gene: TRBV6-4; clone size: .; J gene: TRBJ2-4; D gene: .
CDR3 DNA: TGCGCCAGCAGCTTGGCCGTTGCGGGAGCGGGCACAGATACGCAGTATTTT; CDR3 protein: CASSLAVAGAGTDTQYF; V gene: TRBV5-1; clone size: .; J gene: TRBJ2-3; D gene: TRBD2
CDR3 DNA: TGTGCCAGCAGGCTAGGGGGAGACGAGCAGTACTTC; CDR3 protein: CASRLGGDEQYF; V gene: TRBV2; clone size: .; J gene: TRBJ2-7; D gene: .
CDR3 DNA: TGCGCCAGCAGTTCTACGGGACAGGGGGAAGATGAGCAGTTCTTC; CDR3 protein: CASSSTGQGEDEQFF; V gene: TRBV5-1; clone size: .; J gene: TRBJ2-1; D gene: TRBD1
CDR3 DNA: TGTGCCAGCAGCTTAGAGGACAGGGCTCGGCGGGTGGATGGCTACACCTTC; CDR3 protein: CASSLEDRARRVDGYTF; V gene: TRBV9; clone size: .; J gene: TRBJ1-2; D gene: TRBD1
CDR3 DNA: TGCAGCGCCCTGACAGCGAACACTGAAGCTTTCTTT; CDR3 protein: CSALTANTEAFF; V gene: TRBV29-1; clone size: .; J gene: TRBJ1-1; D gene: .
CDR3 DNA: TGTGCCAGTAGTATCCGTCGCCAGCTTAATGAAAAACTGTTTTTT; CDR3 protein: CASSIRRQLNEKLFF; V gene: TRBV19; clone size: .; J gene: TRBJ1-4; D gene: .
CDR3 DNA: TGTGCCACCAGCAGAGATCAAGTGGGTTGGGGCAATCAGCCCCAGCATTTT; CDR3 protein: CATSRDQVGWGNQPQHF; V gene: TRBV15; clone size: .; J gene: TRBJ1-5; D gene: .
CDR3 DNA: TGCAGTGCTAGAAATGGGAAGACCCAGTACTTC; CDR3 protein: CSARNGKTQYF; V gene: TRBV20-1; clone size: .; J gene: TRBJ2-5; D gene: .
CDR3 DNA: TGTGCCAGCAGCCCATCCCGTGGAGACCTCAATTCACCCCTCCACTTT; CDR3 protein: CASSPSRGDLNSPLHF; V gene: TRBV7-8; clone size: .; J gene: TRBJ1-6; D gene: .
CDR3 DNA: TGTGCCAGTAGCGCAAAAACCGGGACAGCAAATCGCACCTATGGCTACACCTTC; CDR3 protein: CASSAKTGTANRTYGYTF; V gene: TRBV19; clone size: few; J gene: TRBJ1-2; D gene: TRBD1
CDR3 DNA: TGTGCCAGTAGTATTACAGGGGGCTCCTACGAGCAGTACTTC; CDR3 protein: CASSITGGSYEQYF; V gene: TRBV19; clone size: .; J gene: TRBJ2-7; D gene: TRBD1
CDR3 DNA: TGCGCCAGCAGCTCAGGCCGGGGGCAGGACACCGGGGAGCTGTTTTTT; CDR3 protein: CASSSGRGQDTGELFF; V gene: TRBV5-1; clone size: .; J gene: TRBJ2-2; D gene: .